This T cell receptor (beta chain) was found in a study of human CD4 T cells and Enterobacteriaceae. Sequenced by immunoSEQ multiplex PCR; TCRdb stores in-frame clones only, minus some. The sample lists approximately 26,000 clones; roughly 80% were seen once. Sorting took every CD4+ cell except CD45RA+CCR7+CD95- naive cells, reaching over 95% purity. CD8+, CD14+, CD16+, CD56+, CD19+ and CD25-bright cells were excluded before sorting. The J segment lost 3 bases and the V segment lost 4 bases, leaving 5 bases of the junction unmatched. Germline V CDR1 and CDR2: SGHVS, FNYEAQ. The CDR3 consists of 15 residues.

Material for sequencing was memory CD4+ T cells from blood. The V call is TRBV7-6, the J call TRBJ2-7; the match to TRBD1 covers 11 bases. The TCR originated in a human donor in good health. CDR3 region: CASSSTGTGGYEQYF. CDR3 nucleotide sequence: TGTGCCAGCAGCTCTACCGGGACAGGGGGCTACGAGCAGTACTTC.